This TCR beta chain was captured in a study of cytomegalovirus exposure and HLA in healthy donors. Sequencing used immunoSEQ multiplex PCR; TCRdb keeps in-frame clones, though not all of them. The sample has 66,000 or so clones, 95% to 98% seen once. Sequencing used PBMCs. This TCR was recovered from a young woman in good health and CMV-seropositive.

The CDR3 bases are TGTGCCAGCAGCCTAACAGGGGGATACGAGCAGTACTTC. It is translated as CASSLTGGYEQYF. V gene TRBV7-8 combines with J gene TRBJ2-7; 8 bases line up with TRBD1. This CDR3 spans 13 amino acids. V shed 5 bases, J shed 4 bases, and the junction held 4 bases outside the gene matches. Germline loops: CDR1 SGHVS, CDR2 FQNEAQ. Drawing the rest from reference TRBV7-8 and TRBJ2-7, the complete variable domain is GAGVSQSPRYKVAKRGQDVALRCDPISGHVSLFWYQQALGQGPEFLTYFQNEAQLDKSGLPSDRFFAERPEGSVSTLKIQRTQQEDSAVYLCASSLTGGYEQYFGPGTRLTVT.